Described below is a single T cell receptor (beta chain) sequence and its context. This clone was observed once. No cognate antigen has been identified for it. Within one base of it there is no much larger clone, and no base qualities were kept. Using the deep immunoSEQ assay, multiplex PCR amplified TCR CDR3 regions from genomic DNA. Genomic DNA extracted from each cell subset was distributed evenly over all wells of several immunoSEQ 96-well plates, and each plate served as one replicate. For sorted subsets, each replicate PCR was loaded with about 0.2 ug genomic DNA, equivalent to about 30,000 T cell genomes. The purified libraries were quantified using a Qubit 3.0 fluorometer, sized with a Bioanalyzer 2100, and then quantified again using the KAPA Library Quantification kit. Every immunoSEQ 96-well plate was sequenced on a separate single-read 150-cycle Illumina NextSeq 550 flow cell. Per the source publication's procedure: Because only junctional sequences without quality scores were contained in the immunoSEQ output, filtering matching that applied to full-length reads could not be performed. To assign V/J genes and CDR3, sequences were annotated against IMGT germline references using PyIR, a Python wrapper for IgBLAST v1.9. Reads were removed for weak V/J assignments (E-value above 1e-6), missing CDR3, stop codons, out-of-frame junctions, or ambiguous translated residues. V3J clonotypes were defined as sequences sharing the same inferred V gene, J gene, and CDR3 amino acid sequence. To compute the percentage overlap between repertoires, the number of shared unique clonotypes was divided by the size of the smaller repertoire. Richness of each repertoire was evaluated using RTK rarefaction, the Chao1 estimator, and Recon v2.1 estimates of unobserved clonotypes. For all TCRbeta clonotypes obtained by the gDNA method from a handful of donors, generation probabilities were computed with OLGA. In TCRdb, the immuneACCESS table is reduced to in-frame sequences with V and J assigned. These tables do not hold every clone; where another copy was compared, an unresolved V gene accounts for under half, and the others remain unexplained. The DNA gave D and trimming, while V, J and clone size come from that table. The sample profile shows some 1,400,000 clones; roughly 96% of them were found once. The ten largest clonotypes hold roughly 1.2% of the sample.

V is clipped by 1 base and J by 4 bases, and the sequence between their germline boundaries is 9 bases long. CDR1 and CDR2 were assigned from the germline V gene as SGDLS and YYNGEE. The CDR3 sequence holds 14 residues, the cysteine and phenylalanine included. The retained sequence is limited to the CDR3, 42 bases, with the frame set at the first base. Healthy HIV-negative adults with no recently reported acute infections or vaccinations were included as donors. Every donor was a Caucasian adult living in Nashville, Tennessee, USA. CD4+ T cells were enriched by magnetic negative selection; naive cells were then positively selected on CD45RA, and the negative fraction formed the memory subset. Blood was obtained by leukapheresis, after which PBMCs were separated by Ficoll-Histopaque density gradient centrifugation and cryopreserved in liquid nitrogen vapor phase. Analytical flow cytometry was used to check the purity and quantity of every magnetically sorted T cell population. Genomic DNA was isolated from each sorted fraction and quantified by UV absorbance on a Nanodrop 2000c.

This sample is part of a study of shared clonotypes between healthy human individuals (TCRdb year 2020). Describing the broader study: Three men and two women, aged 18 to 49 years, made up the cohort. To increase sequencing depth and limit assay-specific biases, different laboratories used diverse techniques to prepare libraries and sequence TCR repertoires. To estimate repertoire size and how much clonotype sharing occurs between individuals, the study deeply sequenced the blood TCR repertoires of roughly 5 healthy adults. For each donor, three plates each were used for CD4 naive and CD4 memory, two plates were used for CD8 naive, and one plate was used for CD8 memory. Leukapheresis yielded between about 0.9 and 8.9 billion PBMCs per donor.

General findings and caveats noted by the study authors: Because the study included only a small number of donors, the genetic and exposure-history diversity represented was limited. Naive subsets generally had larger estimated clonotype richness than memory subsets. Compared with non-shared clonotypes, the clonotypes found in all four sorted-subset donors had higher generation probabilities. Sampling was restricted to blood, and TCR repertoires in tissue are likely to differ from TCR repertoires in blood. Incomplete sequencing was indicated by rarefaction of sorted-subset datasets, despite the large sequencing depth. Approximately 4.8% of naive CD4, 3.5% of naive CD8, about 2.4% of memory CD4, and 0.35% to 0.5% of memory CD8 clonotypes were shared across a handful of donors. Pairwise subsampling led to the expectation that sequencing depth would affect the degree of clonotype sharing among donors.

The sequenced sample was naive CD4+ T cells sorted from blood. This sample's cell subset or site label indicates: CD45RA+ positively selected. The TCR comes from a man in his thirties or forties in good health. The V and J segments used are TRBV9 and TRBJ1-3; the D gene cannot be resolved reliably. DNA sequence: TGTGCCAGCAGCGTATGGGGAGCGGGAAACACCATATATTTT. The resulting protein is CASSVWGAGNTIYF.